Listed below are T cell receptor beta chains from one sample, sequenced in a study of blood T cell dynamics during melanoma immunotherapy. Assay: immunoSEQ multiplex PCR; the TCRdb copy retains only in-frame clones and omits some. The sample consists of about 6,400 clones, about 88% of them appearing once. The sample consisted of blood, taken from a patient treated with checkpoint blockade. Every receptor here comes from a human donor with melanoma. Each CDR3 is given with its conserved first and last residue. The D gene is left open where the match is weak. Size is stated for part of the rows, as once, few or many counts, or as a class when the clone is expanded.

cdr3_aa cdr3_nt clone_size j_call v_call d_call
CASSLEGATKYSYNSPLHF TGCGCCAGCAGCTTGGAGGGGGCTACGAAGTACTCCTATAATTCACCCCTCCACTTT . TRBJ1-6 TRBV5-1 TRBD1
CASSQRADRGEGSF TGTGCCAGCAGCCAAAGGGCGGACAGGGGAGAGGGCAGCTTC . TRBJ1-2 TRBV7-2 TRBD1
CASSREQDTYEQYF TGCGCCAGCAGCCGGGAACAGGATACCTACGAGCAGTACTTC . TRBJ2-7 TRBV4-1 .
CASSDNSGANVLTF TGTGCCAGCAGTGACAACTCTGGGGCCAACGTCCTGACTTTC . TRBJ2-6 TRBV6-4 .
CASSLTRAGRSSYNSPLHF TGTGCCAGCAGCTTAACGCGAGCGGGACGGAGCTCCTATAATTCACCCCTCCACTTT . TRBJ1-6 TRBV7-3 .
CASSQTSLTGGSDEKLFF TGCGCCAGCAGCCAAACGTCCCTAACAGGGGGCTCCGATGAAAAACTGTTTTTT . TRBJ1-4 TRBV4-3 TRBD1
CASSLGGGTDTQYF TGTGCCAGCAGCTTAGGAGGGGGCACAGATACGCAGTATTTT once TRBJ2-3 TRBV11-2 .
CASSQNKPPVLTF TGTGCCAGCAGCCAAAACAAGCCCCCCGTCCTGACTTTC . TRBJ2-6 TRBV4-2 .
CASSLSPSGQTLGYGYTF TGTGCCAGCAGTTTATCCCCTTCGGGACAGACACTTGGCTATGGCTACACCTTC once TRBJ1-2 TRBV28 TRBD1
CASSLGGEGGYTF TGCGCCAGCAGCTTGGGGGGCGAGGGTGGCTACACCTTC . TRBJ1-2 TRBV5-1 .
CASSARTWKGSYNEQFF TGCGCCAGCAGCGCCCGAACATGGAAAGGGTCCTACAATGAGCAGTTCTTC . TRBJ2-1 TRBV5-1 .
CASSSPGTGPNSPLHF TGTGCCAGCAGCTCACCCGGGACAGGCCCCAATTCACCCCTCCACTTT . TRBJ1-6 TRBV5-6 TRBD1
CAWSPGGDHYGYTF TGTGCCTGGAGTCCAGGGGGCGACCACTATGGCTACACCTTC . TRBJ1-2 TRBV30 TRBD1
CASSLAGIYLYEQYF TGCGCCAGCAGCCTTGCCGGGATCTATCTCTACGAGCAGTACTTC . TRBJ2-7 TRBV4-1 .
CASSQEVGANTGELFF TGTGCCAGCAGCCAAGAGGTCGGGGCGAACACCGGGGAGCTGTTTTTT . TRBJ2-2 TRBV4-2 .
CASSQDYRLAGTDTQYF TGTGCCAGCAGCCAAGATTATCGACTAGCGGGCACAGATACGCAGTATTTT . TRBJ2-3 TRBV4-2 TRBD2
CASSLVTGTDTQYF TGCGCCAGCAGCTTGGTGACGGGCACAGATACGCAGTATTTT . TRBJ2-3 TRBV5-1 .
CASSFSSPGTGTGGYTF TGTGCCAGCAGCTTTTCCTCCCCCGGGACAGGGACTGGCGGCTACACCTTC . TRBJ1-2 TRBV7-9 TRBD1
CASTTGIQETQYF TGTGCCAGCACGACAGGGATCCAAGAGACCCAGTACTTC . TRBJ2-5 TRBV19 TRBD1
CASTNRGIGGQPQHF TGTGCCAGTACTAACCGGGGGATTGGCGGTCAGCCCCAGCATTTT . TRBJ1-5 TRBV19 .
CASSWGPLSPLHF TGTGCCAGCAGCTGGGGACCTTTGTCACCCCTCCACTTT few TRBJ1-6 TRBV7-6 .
CASRESSGNTIYF TGTGCCAGCAGAGAGAGCTCTGGAAACACCATATATTTT . TRBJ1-3 TRBV6-6 .
CASSLVQMQPYNSPLHF TGTGCCAGCAGCTTGGTGCAGATGCAGCCCTATAATTCACCCCTCCACTTT . TRBJ1-6 TRBV5-4 .
CASSRGQGTFEQFF TGTGCCAGCAGCCGCGGACAGGGGACTTTTGAGCAGTTCTTC . TRBJ2-1 TRBV13 TRBD1
CASSSRGGRMEKLFF TGTGCCAGCAGTTCCCGAGGAGGGAGGATGGAAAAACTGTTTTTT once TRBJ1-4 TRBV6-5 .
CAWSPRPGAEQYF TGTGCCTGGAGTCCCCGCCCGGGGGCGGAGCAGTACTTC . TRBJ2-7 TRBV30 .
CASSATGASNQPQHF TGTGCCAGCTCGGCGACAGGGGCTAGCAATCAGCCCCAGCATTTT . TRBJ1-5 TRBV18 TRBD1
CASSVQGENTEAFF TGTGCCAGCAGCGTACAGGGGGAAAACACTGAAGCTTTCTTT . TRBJ1-1 TRBV7-3 TRBD1
CASSLLTGGSGNTIYF TGTGCCAGCAGCCTATTAACAGGGGGCTCTGGAAACACCATATATTTT once TRBJ1-3 TRBV4-2 TRBD1
CASRGDRGNQPQHF TGTGCCAGCAGGGGGGACAGGGGCAATCAGCCCCAGCATTTT once TRBJ1-5 TRBV2 TRBD1
CASSPSGTNYGYTF TGTGCCAGCAGCCCCAGTGGGACAAACTATGGCTACACCTTC . TRBJ1-2 TRBV6-4 .
CASSTRSGTGSETQYF TGTGCCAGTAGTACCCGCTCAGGGACAGGGTCAGAGACCCAGTACTTC . TRBJ2-5 TRBV19 TRBD1
CAWGTGRNSPLHF TGTGCCTGGGGGACAGGGAGAAATTCACCCCTCCACTTT . TRBJ1-6 TRBV2 TRBD1
CASSQESWGGSTEAFF TGCGCCAGCAGCCAAGAAAGTTGGGGAGGGAGCACTGAAGCTTTCTTT . TRBJ1-1 TRBV4-3 .
CASSQASRETDTQYF TGTGCCAGCAGCCAAGCTAGCCGGGAAACCGATACGCAGTATTTT . TRBJ2-3 TRBV4-2 .
CASSDSKGATDTQYF TGTGCCAGCAGTGACTCGAAGGGGGCCACAGATACGCAGTATTTT . TRBJ2-3 TRBV6-4 TRBD1
CASSRHEGAGAEQFF TGTGCCAGTAGTCGTCATGAGGGAGCGGGGGCTGAGCAGTTCTTC . TRBJ2-1 TRBV19 TRBD2